The rows below give T cell receptor beta chains drawn from one sample of a study of regulatory T cells in long-lasting Graves disease. One entry per CDR3 protein, called by TCRdb with MiXCR from the multiplex PCR reads. The repertoire includes 400,000 or so distinct CDR3 sequences, about 20% of them detected once, and around 21% sits in the top ten. The specimen comprised peripheral blood mononuclear cells (PBMCs), sampled when the disease was refractory, from a patient treated with antithyroid drugs. The receptors come from a female donor with Graves disease. The CDR3 runs from the conserved cysteine through the conserved F or W. Fields, in order: CDR3 DNA, CDR3 protein, D gene, clone size, V gene, J gene. D genes are given only for firm matches. Clone sizes are given selectively: once, few, many, or a class where the clone is expanded.

DNA: TGTGCCAGTAAACTCCAGGCTAATGAAAAACTGTTTTTT; CDR3: CASKLQANEKLFF; D: .; size: .; V: TRBV19; J: TRBJ1-4
DNA: TGTGCCAGCAGCCAATCTTCCGGGACAGGGTACTATGGCTACACCTTC; CDR3: CASSQSSGTGYYGYTF; D: TRBD1; size: .; V: TRBV14; J: TRBJ1-2
DNA: TGTGCCAGCAGTCGGACAGTGGGCCCCTACGAGCAGTACTTC; CDR3: CASSRTVGPYEQYF; D: .; size: .; V: TRBV7-2; J: TRBJ2-7
DNA: TGCAGCGTTGACAGGGGCGCCGGGGAGCTGTTTTTT; CDR3: CSVDRGAGELFF; D: .; size: .; V: TRBV29-1; J: TRBJ2-2
DNA: TGCAGTGCTAGTGGTGACAGGGATCACTGGATGCAGCCCCAGCATTTT; CDR3: CSASGDRDHWMQPQHF; D: TRBD1; size: few; V: TRBV20-1; J: TRBJ1-5
DNA: TGTGCCAGCTCAGGAAGGCAGGCGAACACCGGGGAGCTGTTTTTT; CDR3: CASSGRQANTGELFF; D: .; size: few; V: TRBV18; J: TRBJ2-2
DNA: TGCAGCGTTGCAGAGACCTACGAGCAGTACTTC; CDR3: CSVAETYEQYF; D: .; size: many; V: TRBV29-1; J: TRBJ2-7
DNA: TGTGCCAGCAGCTTCCCCGGAGGAGGGAACACTGAAGCTTTCTTT; CDR3: CASSFPGGGNTEAFF; D: .; size: many; V: TRBV7-9; J: TRBJ1-1
DNA: TGTGCCAGCAGTCAGACAGGGGGCTATCAGGAGACCCAGTACTTC; CDR3: CASSQTGGYQETQYF; D: TRBD1; size: few; V: TRBV6-1; J: TRBJ2-5
DNA: TGTGCCAGCAGAAGACAGGGGGCCTGTCAGCCCCAGCATTTT; CDR3: CASRRQGACQPQHF; D: TRBD1; size: many; V: TRBV11-3; J: TRBJ1-5
DNA: TGTGCCAGCAACTCGGGGAGTTTTAACACTGAAGCTTTCTTT; CDR3: CASNSGSFNTEAFF; D: .; size: .; V: TRBV27; J: TRBJ1-1
DNA: TGTGCCTGGAGTGGAATGGGGGGAAATTCACCCCTCCACTTT; CDR3: CAWSGMGGNSPLHF; D: .; size: .; V: TRBV30; J: TRBJ1-6
DNA: TGCAGTGCCAATGGACAGGGGGATTATAGCAATCAGCCCCAGCATTTT; CDR3: CSANGQGDYSNQPQHF; D: TRBD1; size: few; V: TRBV20-1; J: TRBJ1-5
DNA: TGTGCCAGCAGCCGGGGGAGAGAGGGCTACACCTTC; CDR3: CASSRGREGYTF; D: .; size: many; V: TRBV28; J: TRBJ1-2
DNA: TGTGCCACCAGCAGAGATCCGGGGGCCCAAGAGACCCAGTACTTC; CDR3: CATSRDPGAQETQYF; D: .; size: many; V: TRBV15; J: TRBJ2-5
DNA: TGTGCCAGCAGTTTATGGCAGCAATCGTCAGATACGCAGTATTTT; CDR3: CASSLWQQSSDTQYF; D: .; size: .; V: TRBV28; J: TRBJ2-3
DNA: TGTGCCAGCAGTGGTCAGGGACCGGGAAGCAATCAGCCCCAGCATTTT; CDR3: CASSGQGPGSNQPQHF; D: .; size: many; V: TRBV28; J: TRBJ1-5
DNA: TGCAGCGTTTCACCCGACCTGGCCAAAAACATTCAGTACTTC; CDR3: CSVSPDLAKNIQYF; D: .; size: few; V: TRBV29-1; J: TRBJ2-4
DNA: TGCAGTGCTAGAGATTGGGGACTGAACGAAGCTTTCTTT; CDR3: CSARDWGLNEAFF; D: .; size: few; V: TRBV20-1; J: TRBJ1-1
DNA: TGTGCCTGTAAGACAGGGGGAAGGGCCCAGTACTTC; CDR3: CACKTGGRAQYF; D: TRBD1; size: many; V: TRBV30; J: TRBJ2-5
DNA: TGTGCCAGCAGGACAGACTTTACATCCTCCTACGAGCAGTACTTC; CDR3: CASRTDFTSSYEQYF; D: .; size: few; V: TRBV7-2; J: TRBJ2-7
DNA: TGTGCCAGCAGCGTAGGGGACAGGGTCTACGAGCAGTACTTC; CDR3: CASSVGDRVYEQYF; D: TRBD1; size: .; V: TRBV9; J: TRBJ2-7
DNA: TGTGCCAGCAGCTTAGTAGGACTAGCGGACTACGAGCAGTACTTC; CDR3: CASSLVGLADYEQYF; D: TRBD2; size: many; V: TRBV7-2; J: TRBJ2-7
DNA: TGTGCCAGTAACAGGGGCGCAGGTCAGCCCCAGCATTTT; CDR3: CASNRGAGQPQHF; D: TRBD1; size: many; V: TRBV12-3/TRBV12-4; J: TRBJ1-5
DNA: TGCAGTGCTCATTTAGCGGGGAGCAATGAGCAGTTCTTC; CDR3: CSAHLAGSNEQFF; D: TRBD2; size: .; V: TRBV20-1; J: TRBJ2-1
DNA: TGCAGTGCCAACAGGGAGCCTCTTGAAGAGCAGTACTTC; CDR3: CSANREPLEEQYF; D: .; size: .; V: TRBV20-1; J: TRBJ2-7
DNA: TGTGCCAGCAGTCCCTTAGGAGCAGAATACGAGCAGTACTTC; CDR3: CASSPLGAEYEQYF; D: .; size: many; V: TRBV12-3/TRBV12-4; J: TRBJ2-7
DNA: TGTGCCAGCAGCTTGATACCGGGCCACCAAGAGACCCAGTACTTC; CDR3: CASSLIPGHQETQYF; D: .; size: .; V: TRBV7-6; J: TRBJ2-5
DNA: TGTGCCAGCAGTTACTCGAAAGGGTCCGGGGCCAACGTCCTGACTTTC; CDR3: CASSYSKGSGANVLTF; D: .; size: .; V: TRBV6-5; J: TRBJ2-6
DNA: TGCAGCGCTGACCAAGGGGGCGAAGCTTTCTTT; CDR3: CSADQGGEAFF; D: TRBD1; size: .; V: TRBV29-1; J: TRBJ1-1
DNA: TGTGCCTGGAGTGCCCAGCGAGCGGGATACCAAGAGACCCAGTACTTC; CDR3: CAWSAQRAGYQETQYF; D: TRBD2; size: many; V: TRBV30; J: TRBJ2-5
DNA: TGTGCCAGCAGTTACTCTGGGGGCAGGCAAGAGACCCAGTACTTC; CDR3: CASSYSGGRQETQYF; D: .; size: many; V: TRBV6-2/TRBV6-3; J: TRBJ2-5
DNA: TGTGCCAGCAGTTATCTCGAGCCAAACTATGTCGGCTACACCTTC; CDR3: CASSYLEPNYVGYTF; D: .; size: .; V: TRBV6-5; J: TRBJ1-2
DNA: TGTGCCAGCAGTTTCCTACAGGATAAAGAGACCCAGTACTTC; CDR3: CASSFLQDKETQYF; D: .; size: many; V: TRBV6-2/TRBV6-3; J: TRBJ2-5
DNA: TGTGCCAGCAGCCCAGGACAAGGGGAGCTGTTTTTT; CDR3: CASSPGQGELFF; D: .; size: .; V: TRBV25-1; J: TRBJ2-2
DNA: TGTGCCAGCAGCCCGAGCCGGGCCGACAACATTCAGTACTTC; CDR3: CASSPSRADNIQYF; D: .; size: few; V: TRBV7-2; J: TRBJ2-4